Shown below are 12 T cell receptor beta chains from a single sample sequenced in a study of T cells in Graves' hyperthyroidism and ophthalmopathy (dated 2019 in TCRdb). The receptor library was made with multiplex PCR. The instrument given in TCRdb is Illumina HiSeq 2000. Amplification of TCR beta CDR3 regions was carried out from RNA transcripts. A first-round RT-PCR of the TCR CDR3 used the HTBI primer set with the Qiagen OneStep RT-PCR kit. In-frame beta chains were kept once TCRdb had trimmed the public reads at Q25 with fastp and called clones with MiXCR. Identical CDR3 protein sequences are pooled into one entry, listed with their most common genes and DNA. The sample contains roughly 650,000 distinct CDR3 sequences, around 16% of them found a single time. The ten largest clones represent 2.5% to 4% of the sample. Sample: blood. Receptors originate from a woman between 35 and 50 years old with Graves' ophthalmopathy.

On this clonotype: A much larger clone differs by one base, so this may be a read error. The CDR3 reads CASSEAGGTHNEQFF. CDR3 in DNA: TGTGCCAGCAGTGAAGCGGGGGGGACCCACAATGAGCAGTTCTTC. The chain has TRBV6-1 and TRBJ2-1; 7 nucleotides agree with TRBD2. The CDR3 contains 15 residues. V lost 0 bases and J lost 5; bases outside the gene matches: 4. Germline CDR1 reads MNHNS; CDR2 reads SASEGT.

This clonotype appeared many times. V usage is TRBV5-1 and J usage is TRBJ2-7; 7 nucleotides align to TRBD1. Germline assignment: CDR1 SGHRS and CDR2 YFSETQ. The V and J ends lost 2 bases and 1 base, in that order; junction bases with no gene match: 9. CDR3 length: 16 residues. CDR3 region: CASSFSSGTESYEQYF. CDR3 in DNA: TGCGCCAGCAGCTTTAGTTCGGGGACAGAGTCCTACGAGCAGTACTTC.

This clonotype occurred many times. The V gene is TRBV20-1, the J gene TRBJ2-5, with D maybe TRBD2 (5 bases). Deletions cut 5 bases from V and 5 bases from J, with 18 bases between. In germline, CDR1 is DFQATT, CDR2 SNEGSKA (reference sequence). The length of the CDR3 is 14 residues. The CDR3 DNA reads as TGCAGTGCTCGGACGAGACTACCATGGGAGACCCAGTACTTC. It translates to CSARTRLPWETQYF.

In its sample, this clonotype was seen a few times. The chain combines TRBV29-1 with TRBJ1-1; the match to TRBD1 covers 8 bases. Germline V lookup: CDR1 SQVTM, CDR2 ANQGSEA. V trimming: 4 bases; J trimming: 6 bases; junction bases outside the gene matches: 4. The CDR3 has 12 residues. The CDR3: CSVGTGIAEAFF. CDR3 DNA sequence: TGCAGCGTTGGGACAGGGATCGCTGAAGCTTTCTTT. Drawing the rest from reference TRBV29-1 and TRBJ1-1, the complete variable domain is SAVISQKPSRDICQRGTSLTIQCQVDSQVTMMFWYRQQPGQSLTLIATANQGSEATYESGFVIDKFPISRPNLTFSTLTVSNMSPEDSSIYLCSVGTGIAEAFFGQGTRLTVV.

This clonotype was detected many times. The chain couples TRBV30 to TRBJ2-4; the match to TRBD1 covers 8 bases. V was pared by 1 base and J by 7 bases, with 9 bases of the junction left unmatched. CDR1 is GTSNPN and CDR2 is SVGIG in the germline V gene (reference sequence). CDR3 size: 15 residues. The CDR3 DNA reads TGTGCCTGGAGTGCCCAGGGGGCTCGAGGGAACATTCAGTACTTC. It translates to CAWSAQGARGNIQYF.

The sample holds many counts of this clonotype. The V and J genes are TRBV3-1 and TRBJ2-2; D is undetermined. The CDR3 extends over 11 amino acids. Germline CDR1 LGHDT, CDR2 YNNKEL (reference sequence). Trimming pared 1 base from V and 7 bases from J, leaving 1 base between. DNA for the CDR3: TGTGCCAGCAGCCAAGTCGGGGAGCTGTTTTTT. It yields the protein CASSQVGELFF. Based on the CDR3 plus reference TRBV3-1 and TRBJ2-2, the full variable domain is DTAVSQTPKYLVTQMGNDKSIKCEQNLGHDTMYWYKQDSKKFLKIMFSYNNKELIINETVPNRFSPKSPDKAHLNLHINSLELGDSAVYFCASSQVGELFFGEGSRLTVL.

The chain uses TRBV3-1 and TRBJ1-4; D unresolved. Germline V gene sequence: CDR1 LGHDT, CDR2 YNNKEL (reference sequence). This CDR3 has 11 amino acids. With 0 bases removed from V and 13 bases from J, the gap between germline ends came to 6 bases. DNA for the CDR3: TGTGCCAGCAGCCAAGAGACAAGACTGTTTTTT. Amino acids: CASSQETRLFF.

This clonotype was seen many times. The chain joins TRBV11-2 to TRBJ2-1; D possibly corresponds to TRBD2 (5 bases). The germline gives CDR1 SGHAT, CDR2 FQNNGV. The CDR3 is made up of 17 amino acids. Trimming stripped 5 bases from V and 4 bases from J, with 21 bases between. The CDR3 protein is CASSPRVDSGGYNEQFF. The DNA for the CDR3 is TGTGCCAGCAGCCCCCGAGTCGACTCTGGAGGTTACAATGAGCAGTTCTTC.

The sample holds a few counts of this clonotype. The chain links TRBV5-1 to TRBJ2-1; TRBD1 might be the D (5 bases). Germline V gene lookup returns CDR1 SGHRS and CDR2 YFSETQ. Trimming pared 3 bases from V and 4 bases from J, leaving 8 bases between. This CDR3 contains 13 residues. The chain's CDR3 is CASSYTGYNEQFF. CDR3 DNA: TGCGCCAGCAGCTACACAGGATACAATGAGCAGTTCTTC.

This clonotype came up a few times. The chain employs TRBV5-1 and TRBJ2-3; D uncertain. This CDR3 has 14 amino acids. V was trimmed by 2 bases and J by 6 bases, leaving 13 bases between them. CDR1 and CDR2 (germline): SGHRS, YFSETQ. CDR3 nucleotides: TGCGCCAGCAGCTTTGGCTCACCCGGGGATACGCAGTATTTT. It yields the protein CASSFGSPGDTQYF.

This clonotype has just a few counts. The chain has TRBV6-1 and TRBJ2-1; 8 nucleotides line up with TRBD1. J was trimmed by 6 bases and V by 3 bases; bases with no gene match: 7. The CDR3 contains 15 residues. CDR1 is MNHNS and CDR2 is SASEGT in the germline V gene. The CDR3 reads CASSDFQGASNEQFF. CDR3 sequence (DNA): TGTGCCAGCAGTGATTTCCAGGGGGCAAGCAATGAGCAGTTCTTC.

This clonotype was found a few times. This chain links TRBV6-1 with TRBJ1-1; 7 bases fit TRBD1. The CDR3 has 15 amino acids. Unmatched junction bases numbered 6, after V lost 1 base and J lost 4 bases. Germline CDR1 MNHNS, CDR2 SASEGT. The CDR3 nucleotides are TGTGCCAGCAGTGAAGGACAGGGTTGGGGCACTGAAGCTTTCTTT. Protein product: CASSEGQGWGTEAFF.